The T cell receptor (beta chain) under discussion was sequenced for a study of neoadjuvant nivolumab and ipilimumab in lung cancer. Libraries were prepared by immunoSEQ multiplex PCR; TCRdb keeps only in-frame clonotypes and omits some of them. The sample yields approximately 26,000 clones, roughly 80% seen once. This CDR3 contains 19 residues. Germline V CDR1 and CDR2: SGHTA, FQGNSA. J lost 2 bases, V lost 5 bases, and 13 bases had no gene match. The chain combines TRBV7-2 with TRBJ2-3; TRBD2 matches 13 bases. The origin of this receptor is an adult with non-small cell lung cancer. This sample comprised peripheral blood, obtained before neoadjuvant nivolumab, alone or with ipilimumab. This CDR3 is CASSPVTSGGARYTDTQYF. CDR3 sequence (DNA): TGTGCCAGCAGCCCAGTAACTAGCGGGGGGGCCCGGTACACAGATACGCAGTATTTT.